This record concerns one T cell receptor (beta chain) sequence. Its antigen is unknown. This specimen belongs to a study of OX40 agonist ivuxolimab in advanced cancers. General observations from the study: The investigators did not determine what antigen specificity the expanded peripheral T cells had.

The assay was immunoSEQ multiplex PCR, and TCRdb's table has in-frame clones only and misses some. Here the sample spans roughly 91,000 clones, approximately 95% being singletons. This CDR3 comprises 14 residues. The rearrangement joins TRBV1 to TRBJ2-5. TRBV1 is classified as a pseudogene. Sequencing was performed on CD4+ or CD8+ T cells sorted from blood, taken in a trial of the OX40 agonist ivuxolimab. This sequence was found in an adult with an advanced solid tumor such as melanoma, head and neck, liver or kidney cancer. CDR3 bases: TGCACCAGCAGCCAAGATGACGGCCAGAGGACCCAGTACTTC. As protein: CTSSQDDGQRTQYF.